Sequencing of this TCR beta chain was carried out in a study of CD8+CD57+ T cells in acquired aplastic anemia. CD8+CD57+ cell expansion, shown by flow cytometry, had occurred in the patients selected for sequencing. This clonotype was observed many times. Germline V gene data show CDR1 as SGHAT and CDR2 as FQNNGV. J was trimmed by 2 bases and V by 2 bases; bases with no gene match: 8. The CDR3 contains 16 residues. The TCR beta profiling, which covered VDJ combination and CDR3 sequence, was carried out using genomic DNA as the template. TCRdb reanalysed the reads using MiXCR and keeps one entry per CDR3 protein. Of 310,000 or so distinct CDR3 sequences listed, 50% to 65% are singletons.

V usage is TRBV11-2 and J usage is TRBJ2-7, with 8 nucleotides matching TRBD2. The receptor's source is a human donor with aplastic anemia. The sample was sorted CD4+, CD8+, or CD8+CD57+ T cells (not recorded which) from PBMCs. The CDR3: CASSLSGLAEPYEQYF. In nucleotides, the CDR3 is TGTGCCAGCAGCTTATCTGGACTAGCAGAACCCTACGAGCAGTACTTC.